This entry features one T cell receptor (beta chain) sequence. The study did not record CMV serostatus for this donor. The data stem from a study of cytomegalovirus exposure and HLA in healthy donors. PCR used 60 Vbeta primers and 13 Jbeta primers. The method was immunoSEQ multiplex PCR; TCRdb's version includes in-frame clones alone and lacks a portion of them. The sample comprises 150,000 or so clones, about 72% of which are singletons, and under 2.5% rests with the top ten. The CDR3 length is 16 residues. V trimming: 4 bases; J trimming: 2 bases; junction bases outside the gene matches: 6. The chain links TRBV5-3 to TRBJ2-3, with TRBD1 identical over 11 bases. TRBV5-3 qualifies as an ORF whose function is uncertain. Sequenced material: PBMCs. The receptor was isolated from a human donor in good health. The CDR3 DNA reads TGTGCCAGAAGCATAGGGACAGGGGGATTCACAGATACGCAGTATTTT. Its protein is CARSIGTGGFTDTQYF.